Listed below are T cell receptor beta chains from one sample, sequenced in a study of molecular identifiers for immune sequencing clone quantification. TCRdb fed the PCR reads into MiXCR, producing one record per CDR3 protein. The sample comprises approximately 550,000 distinct CDR3 sequences, about 21% of which are singletons, and about 0.8% rests with the top ten. The specimen sequenced was naive CD8+ T cells from blood, with Jurkat cell RNA spiked in. These receptors all come from a human donor in good health. Some libraries in this study had Jurkat cell RNA spiked in. CDR3s include the opening cysteine and the closing phenylalanine or tryptophan. D genes are given only for firm matches. Part of the rows lack a size; the others show once, few, many or a class for expanded clones.

NA	TRBJ1-1	NA	TRBV3-1	CASSYGPRGTEAFF	TGTGCCAGCAGCTACGGGCCCCGGGGAACTGAAGCTTTCTTT
TRBD2	TRBJ2-3	NA	TRBV19	CASSKGLAGESTDTQYF	TGTGCCAGTAGTAAGGGGCTAGCGGGAGAGAGCACAGATACGCAGTATTTT
NA	TRBJ2-1	NA	TRBV7-9	CASSLVPGLYNEQFF	TGTGCCAGCAGCTTAGTTCCGGGACTTTACAATGAGCAGTTCTTC
NA	TRBJ2-5	many	TRBV7-9	CASNTETSQETQYF	TGTGCCAGCAACACCGAAACTAGCCAAGAGACCCAGTACTTC
TRBD2	TRBJ2-1	NA	TRBV5-1	CASSTTSGGAVEQFF	TGCGCCAGCAGCACCACTAGCGGGGGGGCGGTTGAGCAGTTCTTC
NA	TRBJ1-4	few	TRBV2	CASRFDGATNEKLFF	TGTGCCAGCAGGTTTGACGGCGCAACTAATGAAAAACTGTTTTTT
TRBD1	TRBJ2-7	NA	TRBV29-1	CSVPGDRVYEQCF	TGCAGCGTGCCAGGGGACAGAGTCTACGAGCAGTGCTTC
NA	TRBJ2-7	many	TRBV7-9	CASSPPSRTGTYEQYF	TGTGCCAGCAGCCCCCCGAGTCGGACGGGGACTTACGAGCAGTACTTC
NA	TRBJ1-5	NA	TRBV12-3/TRBV12-4	CASSFADSSQPQHF	TGTGCCAGCAGTTTCGCGGATAGCAGTCAGCCCCAGCATTTT
TRBD2	TRBJ2-1	many	TRBV4-1	CASSPSGTSGSEQFF	TGCGCCAGCAGCCCCTCCGGGACTAGCGGGTCTGAGCAGTTCTTC
NA	TRBJ2-3	few	TRBV12-5	CASGLVESANTDTQYF	TGTGCTAGTGGTTTGGTAGAATCTGCCAACACAGATACGCAGTATTTT
TRBD2	TRBJ2-7	many	TRBV15	CATSRAGGRGYEQYF	TGTGCCACCAGCAGAGCTGGCGGGAGGGGGTACGAGCAGTACTTC
NA	TRBJ1-2	NA	TRBV20-1	CSARTSINYGYTF	TGCAGTGCTAGAACGTCAATTAACTATGGCTACACCTTC
NA	TRBJ2-7	few	TRBV2	CASSHRTEPSSYEQYF	TGTGCCAGCAGCCACAGGACCGAACCGAGCTCCTACGAGCAGTACTTC
NA	TRBJ2-1	many	TRBV7-2	CASSFFSGRTYNEQFF	TGTGCCAGCAGCTTCTTTTCGGGGAGGACCTACAATGAGCAGTTCTTC
TRBD2	TRBJ2-7	NA	TRBV19	CASSRALAGRYEQYF	TGTGCCAGTAGTCGCGCTTTAGCGGGAAGGTACGAGCAGTACTTC
TRBD2	TRBJ2-4	many	TRBV7-9	CASSSSGTSGTAKNIQYF	TGTGCCAGCAGCTCCTCCGGGACTAGCGGAACAGCCAAAAACATTCAGTACTTC
NA	TRBJ1-5	many	TRBV6-1	CASSEEDSGNQPQHF	TGTGCCAGCAGTGAAGAAGACAGTGGCAATCAGCCCCAGCATTTT
NA	TRBJ1-1	many	TRBV4-3	CASSQDFTVMNTEAFF	TGCGCCAGCAGCCAAGATTTTACAGTTATGAACACTGAAGCTTTCTTT
NA	TRBJ2-5	NA	TRBV12-3/TRBV12-4	CASSLDPLGGTQYF	TGTGCCAGCAGTTTAGACCCGTTGGGAGGGACCCAGTACTTC
TRBD2	TRBJ2-5	NA	TRBV19	CASSIVTGGETQYF	TGTGCCAGTAGTATAGTCACGGGAGGCGAGACCCAGTACTTC
NA	TRBJ1-6	many	TRBV27	CASSLVNSPLHF	TGTGCCAGTAGTTTGGTGAATTCACCCCTCCACTTT
NA	TRBJ2-2	NA	TRBV7-6	CASSLGVWAGELVF	TGTGCCAGCAGCTTAGGGGTCTGGGCCGGGGAGCTGGTTTTT
TRBD1	TRBJ2-2	few	TRBV19	CASRPDRGDTGELFF	TGTGCCAGTAGGCCCGACAGGGGTGACACCGGGGAGCTGTTTTTT
TRBD1	TRBJ2-7	NA	TRBV27	CARRTGRYEQYF	TGTGCCAGAAGGACAGGAAGATACGAGCAGTACTTC
TRBD2	TRBJ2-3	many	TRBV5-1	CASSLGLAERTDTQYF	TGCGCCAGCAGTTTGGGACTAGCGGAACGCACAGATACGCAGTATTTT
NA	TRBJ2-7	few	TRBV2	CASSEYGAELSYEQYF	TGTGCCAGCAGTGAATACGGGGCGGAGCTCTCCTACGAGCAGTACTTC
TRBD1	TRBJ1-1	many	TRBV30	CAWSHTGGTEAFF	TGTGCCTGGAGCCATACAGGGGGCACTGAAGCTTTCTTT
TRBD1	TRBJ1-1	once	TRBV20-1	CSACTGGEVLNTVAFF	TGCAGTGCTTGTACAGGGGGCGAAGTCCTGAACACTGTAGCTTTCTTT
NA	TRBJ2-7	NA	TRBV20-1	CSARDTIYAYEQYF	TGCAGTGCTAGAGATACCATTTACGCCTACGAGCAGTACTTC
NA	TRBJ1-5	many	TRBV14	CASSPGWGQPQHF	TGTGCCAGCAGTCCAGGGTGGGGTCAGCCCCAGCATTTT
NA	TRBJ2-2	NA	TRBV5-6	CASSLAQVAGELFF	TGTGCCAGCAGCTTGGCGCAGGTGGCCGGGGAGCTGTTTTTT
NA	TRBJ2-7	NA	TRBV15	CATSREGGHEQYF	TGTGCCACCAGCAGAGAGGGGGGCCACGAGCAGTACTTC
NA	TRBJ1-1	many	TRBV12-3/TRBV12-4	CASSSHRNMNTEAFF	TGTGCCAGCAGTTCCCACAGGAACATGAACACTGAAGCTTTCTTT
NA	TRBJ2-7	few	TRBV12-3/TRBV12-4	CASSLSYYEQYF	TGTGCCAGCAGTTTATCCTACTACGAGCAGTACTTC
NA	TRBJ1-5	NA	TRBV4-3	CASSQELAQTSNQPQHF	TGCGCCAGCAGCCAAGAACTGGCACAGACGAGCAATCAGCCCCAGCATTTT
NA	TRBJ2-1	NA	TRBV28	CASSLALVGGGNEQFF	TGTGCCAGCAGTTTAGCCTTGGTGGGAGGGGGAAATGAGCAGTTCTTC
NA	TRBJ2-1	few	TRBV18	CASSTRTVSVYNEQFF	TGTGCCAGCTCAACCCGGACAGTAAGTGTCTACAATGAGCAGTTCTTC
TRBD1	TRBJ2-3	many	TRBV4-3	CASSQRDRATDTQYF	TGCGCCAGCAGCCAGCGGGACAGGGCCACAGATACGCAGTATTTT
NA	TRBJ2-2	few	TRBV21-1	CASSMRTGGLTGELFF	TGTGCCAGCAGCATGCGGACAGGGGGATTAACCGGGGAGCTGTTTTTT
NA	TRBJ2-7	many	TRBV28	CASSLHNTAGPEQYF	TGTGCCAGCAGTTTACATAACACGGCGGGGCCCGAGCAGTACTTC
NA	TRBJ2-4	many	TRBV21-1	CASSRTVKIAKNIQYF	TGTGCCAGCAGCCGGACAGTAAAGATAGCCAAAAACATTCAGTACTTC
NA	TRBJ2-1	NA	TRBV5-4	CASSLEVQGLAEQFF	TGTGCCAGCAGCTTGGAAGTTCAGGGGTTGGCTGAGCAGTTCTTC
NA	TRBJ2-3	many	TRBV7-9	CASSLPAGSTDTQYF	TGTGCCAGCAGCTTACCGGCAGGGTCGACAGATACGCAGTATTTT
NA	TRBJ1-2	few	TRBV4-1	CASSPLDRGGYGYTF	TGCGCCAGCAGCCCTTTAGACCGGGGGGGCTATGGCTACACCTTC
NA	TRBJ1-1	few	TRBV3-1	CASRDIQAAEAFF	TGTGCCAGCAGGGATATTCAGGCGGCTGAAGCTTTCTTT
TRBD2	TRBJ2-7	NA	TRBV7-2	CASSWSSGSGYEQYF	TGTGCCAGCAGCTGGTCTAGCGGGAGCGGGTACGAGCAGTACTTC